A single sample gave rise to the 21 T cell receptor beta chains below, sequenced in a study of blood T cell repertoires in COVID-19. Clones were read by immunoSEQ multiplex PCR, and TCRdb kept only the in-frame ones, dropping some. The data show under 300,000 clones, 84% seen once. Sequenced input: peripheral blood. The receptor set was obtained from a man aged 40-50 years who had recovered from COVID-19.

In nucleotides, the CDR3 is TGTGCCAGCAGCCCCGGACAGGGGGCCCCTGGGGCCAACGTCCTGACTTTC. Translated: CASSPGQGAPGANVLTF. The rearrangement uses TRBV11-3 and TRBJ2-6; TRBD1 agrees at 11 bases. The CDR3 sequence is 17 residues long. The V segment lost 5 bases and the J segment 2 bases; nucleotides outside the gene matches: 5. Germline CDR1 SGHNT, CDR2 YENEEA.

The chain combines TRBV12-5 with TRBJ1-4; 9 nucleotides line up with TRBD1. The CDR3 is 17 residues long. J was trimmed by 8 bases and V by 5 bases; bases with no gene match: 15. The germline CDR1 and CDR2 sequences are LGHNT and FRNRAP. For the CDR3, the DNA is TGTGCTAGTGGTCGGGGGACAGGGAGTTTCTCCGTCGAAAAACTGTTTTTT. This gives the protein CASGRGTGSFSVEKLFF.

This clone was counted between two and nine times. V and J are TRBV29-1 and TRBJ1-2; 8 bases fit TRBD1. V shed 6 bases, J shed 0 bases, and the junction held 3 bases outside the gene matches. The CDR3 has 13 residues. The germline V gene has CDR1 SQVTM and CDR2 ANQGSEA. CDR3 region: CSVTGEANYGYTF. CDR3 DNA: TGCAGCGTGACAGGGGAAGCTAACTATGGCTACACCTTC.

The chain links TRBV7-9 to TRBJ2-7; 15 positions match TRBD2. V was clipped by 1 base and J by 3 bases; unmatched bases: 1. The CDR3 sequence is 16 residues long. Per germline, CDR1 SEHNR and CDR2 FQNEAQ (reference sequence). The CDR3 loop reads CASSLGTSGRVYEQYF. CDR3 nucleotide sequence: TGTGCCAGCAGCTTAGGGACTAGCGGGAGGGTCTACGAGCAGTACTTC. Based on the CDR3 plus reference TRBV7-9 and TRBJ2-7, the full variable domain is DTGVSQNPRHKITKRGQNVTFRCDPISEHNRLYWYRQTLGQGPEFLTYFQNEAQLEKSRLLSDRFSAERPKGSFSTLEIQRTEQGDSAMYLCASSLGTSGRVYEQYFGPGTRLTVT.

The rearrangement uses TRBV30 and TRBJ1-3, with D maybe TRBD1 (5 bases). The germline V and J ends were trimmed by 5 bases and 7 bases, with 9 bases remaining between them. Germline V gene sequence: CDR1 GTSNPN, CDR2 SVGIG (reference sequence). There are 11 residues in the CDR3. The CDR3 is CAWGQGNTIYF. DNA for the CDR3: TGTGCCTGGGGCCAGGGTAACACCATATATTTT.

This chain joins TRBV11-2 and TRBJ2-1; 12 bases fit TRBD2. J lost 6 bases, V lost 6 bases, and 9 bases had no gene match. CDR1 SGHAT and CDR2 FQNNGV come from the germline V gene. There are 16 residues in the CDR3. CDR3 DNA: TGTGCCAGCAGTCATCCGGGACTAGCGGGCGCCAATGAGCAGTTCTTC. Translation gives CASSHPGLAGANEQFF.

The chain is built from TRBV24-1 and TRBJ2-2, with 7 positions matching TRBD1. CDR3 length equals 15 residues. Trimming removed 5 bases from V and 4 bases from J; junction bases left unmatched: 6. The germline V gene has CDR1 KGHDR and CDR2 SFDVKD. The CDR3 here is CATSVGAGGTGELFF. The CDR3 bases are TGTGCCACCAGTGTGGGGGCAGGGGGCACCGGGGAGCTGTTTTTT.

V usage is TRBV30 and J usage is TRBJ1-1; 12 bases are a match to TRBD1. This CDR3 is 13 amino acids long. V lost 5 bases and J lost 6; bases outside the gene matches: 4. Germline CDR1 and CDR2: GTSNPN and SVGIG (reference sequence). The CDR3: CAWPGQGAPEAFF. CDR3 nucleotides: TGTGCCTGGCCGGGACAGGGGGCACCTGAAGCTTTCTTT.

The chain combines TRBV4-3 with TRBJ2-1, with no clear D. Germline V CDR1 and CDR2: LGHNA, YSLEER. Trimming cost V 2 bases and J 10 bases, with 15 bases left between them. This CDR3 has 14 amino acids. The CDR3 coding sequence is TGCGCCAGCAGCCAACTAGGAGCAGCCGTCGAGCAGTTCTTC. Protein sequence: CASSQLGAAVEQFF.

The chain is built from TRBV5-1 and TRBJ2-3; 10 bases fit TRBD2. CDR3 length equals 14 residues. V was pared by 0 bases and J by 5 bases, with 0 bases of the junction left unmatched. Germline CDR1 SGHRS, CDR2 YFSETQ. The CDR3 DNA reads as TGCGCCAGCAGCTTGGAGCGGGGGGGAGATACGCAGTATTTT. Protein: CASSLERGGDTQYF.

V is TRBV9 and J is TRBJ2-7; TRBD1 matches 9 bases. J lost 6 bases, V lost 0 bases, and 4 bases had no gene match. This CDR3 comprises 14 residues. The germline V gene encodes CDR1 SGDLS and CDR2 YYNGEE. The CDR3 region has the DNA TGTGCCAGCAGCGTAGGGGACAGGGTTGCCGAGCAGTACTTC. Its protein is CASSVGDRVAEQYF.

This clone was seen only a few times. J is TRBJ1-1 and V is TRBV7-9, with D perhaps TRBD1 (5 bases). Germline V lookup: CDR1 SEHNR, CDR2 FQNEAQ (reference sequence). Trimming took off 1 base at V and 7 bases at J, with 13 bases between the two ends. The CDR3 runs to 14 residues. Here the CDR3 reads CASSLEGVTGEAFF. Here the CDR3 DNA reads TGTGCCAGCAGCTTAGAAGGGGTTACGGGTGAAGCTTTCTTT.

This clone is a singleton in its sample. The chain employs TRBV27 and TRBJ2-1, with TRBD1 matching 7 bases. The CDR3 totals 13 residues. Germline loops: CDR1 MNHEY, CDR2 SMNVEV (reference sequence). The junction had 6 bases not matched to a gene; V was cut back by 5 bases and J by 8 bases. The CDR3 protein is CASSLTRGHEQFF. CDR3 nucleotides: TGTGCCAGCAGTCTTACAAGGGGGCATGAGCAGTTCTTC.

The V gene is TRBV6-5, the J gene TRBJ1-1; 7 bases are shared with TRBD1. The CDR3 runs 15 residues. CDR1 MNHEY and CDR2 SVGAGI come from the germline V gene. The J segment lost 0 bases and the V segment lost 6 bases, leaving 7 bases of the junction unmatched. The CDR3 DNA reads TGTGCCAGCAGGACGAGACAGGGCATGAACACTGAAGCTTTCTTT. Its translation: CASRTRQGMNTEAFF.

V usage is TRBV9 and J usage is TRBJ2-3; weak D call: TRBD2 (6 bases). The germline V and J ends were trimmed by 0 bases and 4 bases, with 12 bases remaining between them. Germline V CDR1 and CDR2: SGDLS, YYNGEE. This CDR3 is built from 15 residues. CDR3 DNA: TGTGCCAGCAGCGTAGCGGGACTGTCCGCAGATACGCAGTATTTT. Protein product: CASSVAGLSADTQYF.

This clone was picked up a small number of times. The chain links TRBV2 to TRBJ2-2; maybe TRBD1 (6 bases). V was clipped by 8 bases and J by 6 bases, with 16 bases between them. The germline V gene encodes CDR1 SNHLY and CDR2 FYNNEI. The CDR3 has 14 amino acids. CDR3 DNA sequence: TGTGCCAGCTGCCAATACGGGACACCCGGGGAGCTGTTTTTT. This translates into CASCQYGTPGELFF.

This chain joins TRBV9 and TRBJ1-1; weak D call: TRBD1 (5 bases). The CDR3 has 14 amino acids. V lost 3 bases, J lost 1 base, and 10 bases lay in between. Germline values: CDR1 SGDLS, CDR2 YYNGEE. CDR3 coding DNA: TGTGCCAGCAGCGCGGGACTCCCGAACACTGAAGCTTTCTTT. It yields the protein CASSAGLPNTEAFF.

The V call is TRBV30, the J call TRBJ1-2; 11 nucleotides agree with TRBD1. This CDR3 contains 15 residues. V was clipped by 2 bases and J by 2 bases; unmatched bases: 4. Germline CDR1 and CDR2: GTSNPN and SVGIG (reference sequence). This CDR3 is CAWSPGTGGNYGYTF. The CDR3 DNA is TGTGCCTGGAGTCCCGGGACAGGGGGGAACTATGGCTACACCTTC.

This clone was counted between two and nine times. The chain joins TRBV7-9 to TRBJ2-3; a possible D gene is TRBD1 (6 bases). Germline V gene data show CDR1 as SEHNR and CDR2 as FQNEAQ (reference sequence). The CDR3 totals 15 residues. The V end lost 5 bases, the J end lost 0 bases, and 12 bases lay between the germline ends. The CDR3 DNA is TGTGCCAGCAGCCCTACAGGGATTAGCACAGATACGCAGTATTTT. This gives the protein CASSPTGISTDTQYF.

The chain carries TRBV7-9 and TRBJ2-5; weak D call: TRBD2 (5 bases). The CDR3 spans 15 residues. The V gene lost 4 bases and the J gene lost 5 bases, with 17 bases spanning the gap. Germline V lookup: CDR1 SEHNR, CDR2 FQNEAQ (reference sequence). For the CDR3, the DNA is TGTGCCAGCAGCTCCCTAGGCGGACGAGGGGAGACCCAGTACTTC. Translation: CASSSLGGRGETQYF.

The rearrangement uses TRBV5-1 and TRBJ2-2, with a tentative D call TRBD1 (5 bases). The CDR3 has 15 residues. The V end was cut by 4 bases, the J end by 3 bases, with 13 bases between. Germline V gene sequence: CDR1 SGHRS, CDR2 YFSETQ. Here the CDR3 reads CASSIQGRDTGELFF. The CDR3 bases are TGCGCCAGCAGCATCCAGGGTAGGGACACCGGGGAGCTGTTTTTT.